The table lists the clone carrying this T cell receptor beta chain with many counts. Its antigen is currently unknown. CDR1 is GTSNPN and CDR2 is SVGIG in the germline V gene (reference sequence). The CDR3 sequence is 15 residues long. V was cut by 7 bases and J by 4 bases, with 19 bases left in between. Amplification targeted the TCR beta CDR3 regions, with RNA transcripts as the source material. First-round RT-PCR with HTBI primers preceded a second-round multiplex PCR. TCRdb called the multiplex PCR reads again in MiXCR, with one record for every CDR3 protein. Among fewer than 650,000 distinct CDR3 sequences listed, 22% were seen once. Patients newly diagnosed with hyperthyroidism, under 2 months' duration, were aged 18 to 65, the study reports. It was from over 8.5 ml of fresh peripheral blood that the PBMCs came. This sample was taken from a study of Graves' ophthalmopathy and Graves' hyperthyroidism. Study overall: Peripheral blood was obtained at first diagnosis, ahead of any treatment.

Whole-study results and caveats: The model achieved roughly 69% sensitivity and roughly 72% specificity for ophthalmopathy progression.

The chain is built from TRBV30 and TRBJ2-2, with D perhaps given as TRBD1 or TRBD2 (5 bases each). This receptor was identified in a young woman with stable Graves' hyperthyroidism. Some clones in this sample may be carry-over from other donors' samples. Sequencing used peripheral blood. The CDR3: CASLAQAGSTGELFF. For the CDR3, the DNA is TGTGCCTCCCTAGCCCAGGCAGGGTCCACCGGGGAGCTGTTTTTT.